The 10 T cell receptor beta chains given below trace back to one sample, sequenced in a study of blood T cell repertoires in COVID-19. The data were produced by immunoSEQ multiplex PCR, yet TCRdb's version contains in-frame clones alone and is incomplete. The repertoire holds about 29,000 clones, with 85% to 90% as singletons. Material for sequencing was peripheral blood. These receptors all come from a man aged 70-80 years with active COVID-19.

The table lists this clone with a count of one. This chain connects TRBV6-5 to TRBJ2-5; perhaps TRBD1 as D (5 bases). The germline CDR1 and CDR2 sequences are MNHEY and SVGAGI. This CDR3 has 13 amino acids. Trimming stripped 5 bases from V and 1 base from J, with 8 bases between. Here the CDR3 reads CASSMGPQETQYF. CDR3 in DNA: TGTGCCAGCAGTATGGGGCCCCAAGAGACCCAGTACTTC.

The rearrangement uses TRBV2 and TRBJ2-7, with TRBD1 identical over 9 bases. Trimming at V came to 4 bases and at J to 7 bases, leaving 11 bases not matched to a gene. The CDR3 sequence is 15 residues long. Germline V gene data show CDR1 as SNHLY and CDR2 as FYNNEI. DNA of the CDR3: TGTGCCAGCAGTGTCATGGGACAGGGAGTAAGGGAGCAGTACTTC. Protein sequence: CASSVMGQGVREQYF.

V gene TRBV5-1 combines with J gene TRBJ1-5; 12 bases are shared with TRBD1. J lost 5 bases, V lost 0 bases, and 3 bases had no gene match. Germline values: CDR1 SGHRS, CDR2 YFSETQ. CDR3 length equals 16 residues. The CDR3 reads CASSLGGTGGDQPQHF. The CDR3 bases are TGCGCCAGCAGCTTGGGGGGGACAGGGGGCGATCAGCCCCAGCATTTT.

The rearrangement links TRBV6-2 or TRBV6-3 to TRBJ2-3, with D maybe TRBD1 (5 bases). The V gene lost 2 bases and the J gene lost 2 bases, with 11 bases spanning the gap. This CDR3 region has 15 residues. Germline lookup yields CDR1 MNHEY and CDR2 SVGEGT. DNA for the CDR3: TGTGCCAGCAGTTACAACAGGTTGCCCACAGATACGCAGTATTTT. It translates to CASSYNRLPTDTQYF.

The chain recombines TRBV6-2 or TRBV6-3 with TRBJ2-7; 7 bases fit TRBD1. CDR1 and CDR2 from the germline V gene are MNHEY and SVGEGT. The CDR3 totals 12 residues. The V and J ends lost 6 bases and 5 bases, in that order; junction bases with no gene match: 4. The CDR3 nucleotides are TGTGCCAGCAGCATTACAGGGGACGAGCAGTACTTC. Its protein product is CASSITGDEQYF.

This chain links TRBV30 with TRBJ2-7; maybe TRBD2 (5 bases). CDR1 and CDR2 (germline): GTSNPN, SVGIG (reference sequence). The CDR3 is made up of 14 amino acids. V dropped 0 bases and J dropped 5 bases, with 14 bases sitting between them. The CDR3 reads CAWSVLLVRNEQYF. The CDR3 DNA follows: TGTGCCTGGAGTGTGTTACTAGTTCGGAACGAGCAGTACTTC.

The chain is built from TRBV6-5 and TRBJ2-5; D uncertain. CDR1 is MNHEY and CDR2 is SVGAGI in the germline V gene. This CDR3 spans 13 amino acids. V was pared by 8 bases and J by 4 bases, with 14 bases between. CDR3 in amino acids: CASRQDTRETQYF. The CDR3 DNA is TGTGCCAGCCGGCAGGATACACGAGAGACCCAGTACTTC.

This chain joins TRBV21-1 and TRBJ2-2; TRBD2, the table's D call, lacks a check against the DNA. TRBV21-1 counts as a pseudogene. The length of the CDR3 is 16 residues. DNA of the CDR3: TGTGCCAGCAGCAATAGCGGGGGGCCGAACACCGGGGAGCTGTTTTTT. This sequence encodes CASSNSGGPNTGELFF.

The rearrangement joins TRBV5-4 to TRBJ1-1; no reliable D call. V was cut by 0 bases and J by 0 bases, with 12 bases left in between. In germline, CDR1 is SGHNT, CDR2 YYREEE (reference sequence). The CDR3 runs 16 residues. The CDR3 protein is CASSLAYSGMNTEAFF. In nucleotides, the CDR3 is TGTGCCAGCAGCTTGGCGTATTCGGGGATGAACACTGAAGCTTTCTTT.

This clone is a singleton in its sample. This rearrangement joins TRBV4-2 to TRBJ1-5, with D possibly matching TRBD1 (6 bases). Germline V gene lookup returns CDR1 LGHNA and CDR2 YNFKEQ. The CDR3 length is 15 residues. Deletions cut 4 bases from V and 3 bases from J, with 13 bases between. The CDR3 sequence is CASSPYQGTNQPQHF. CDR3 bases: TGTGCCAGCAGCCCCTATCAGGGGACCAATCAGCCCCAGCATTTT.